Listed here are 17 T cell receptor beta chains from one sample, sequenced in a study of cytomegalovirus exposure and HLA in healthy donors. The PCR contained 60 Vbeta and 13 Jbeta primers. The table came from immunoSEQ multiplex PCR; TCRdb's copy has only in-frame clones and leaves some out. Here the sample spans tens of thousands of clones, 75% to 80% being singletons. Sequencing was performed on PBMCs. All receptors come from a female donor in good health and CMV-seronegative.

CDR3 protein: CASSRQQYGYTF. CDR3 DNA sequence: TGTGCCAGCAGTCGGCAACAGTATGGCTACACCTTC. The chain couples TRBV7-2 to TRBJ1-2; no clear D gene. CDR1 SGHTA and CDR2 FQGNSA come from the germline V gene. Deletions cut 6 bases from V and 5 bases from J, with 10 bases between. The CDR3 runs to 12 residues.

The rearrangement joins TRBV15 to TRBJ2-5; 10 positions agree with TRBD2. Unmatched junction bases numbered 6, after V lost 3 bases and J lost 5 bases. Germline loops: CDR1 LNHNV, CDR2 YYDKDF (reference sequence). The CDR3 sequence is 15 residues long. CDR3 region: CATSSSGGGLETQYF. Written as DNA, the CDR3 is TGTGCCACCAGCAGCAGCGGGGGGGGTCTGGAGACCCAGTACTTC.

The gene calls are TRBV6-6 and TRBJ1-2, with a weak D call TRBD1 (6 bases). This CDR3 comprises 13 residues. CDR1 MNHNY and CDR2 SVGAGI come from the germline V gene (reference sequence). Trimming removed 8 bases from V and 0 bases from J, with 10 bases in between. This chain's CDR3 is CASSQGANYGYTF. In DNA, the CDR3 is TGTGCCAGCTCACAGGGCGCTAACTATGGCTACACCTTC.

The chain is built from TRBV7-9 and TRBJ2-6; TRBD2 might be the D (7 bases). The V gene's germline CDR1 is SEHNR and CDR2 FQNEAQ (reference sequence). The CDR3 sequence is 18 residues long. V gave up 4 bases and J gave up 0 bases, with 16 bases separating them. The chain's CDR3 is CASSSSPGGPSGANVLTF. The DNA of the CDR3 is TGTGCCAGCAGCTCAAGCCCGGGGGGCCCCTCTGGGGCCAACGTCCTGACTTTC.

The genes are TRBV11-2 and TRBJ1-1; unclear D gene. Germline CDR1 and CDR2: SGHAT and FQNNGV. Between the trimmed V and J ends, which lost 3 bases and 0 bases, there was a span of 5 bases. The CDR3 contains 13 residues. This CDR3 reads CASSFTVNTEAFF. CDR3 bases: TGTGCCAGCAGCTTCACAGTGAACACTGAAGCTTTCTTT. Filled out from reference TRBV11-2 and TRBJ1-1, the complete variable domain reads EAGVAQSPRYKIIEKRQSVAFWCNPISGHATLYWYQQILGQGPKLLIQFQNNGVVDDSQLPKDRFSAERLKGVDSTLKIQPAKLEDSAVYLCASSFTVNTEAFFGQGTRLTVV.

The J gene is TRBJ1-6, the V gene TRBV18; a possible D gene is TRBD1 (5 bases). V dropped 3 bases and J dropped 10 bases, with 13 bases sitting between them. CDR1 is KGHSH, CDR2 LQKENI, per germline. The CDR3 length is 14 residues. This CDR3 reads CASSPDPRGSPLHF. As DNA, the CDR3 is TGTGCCAGCTCACCTGACCCCCGGGGGTCACCCCTCCACTTT.

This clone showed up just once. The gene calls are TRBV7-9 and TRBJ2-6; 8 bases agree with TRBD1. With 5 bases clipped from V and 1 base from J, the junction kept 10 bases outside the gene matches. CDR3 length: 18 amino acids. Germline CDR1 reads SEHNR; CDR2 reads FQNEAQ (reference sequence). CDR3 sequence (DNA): TGTGCCAGCAGCCGCCAAGGGACAGGTTTGTCTGGGGCCAACGTCCTGACTTTC. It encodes CASSRQGTGLSGANVLTF.

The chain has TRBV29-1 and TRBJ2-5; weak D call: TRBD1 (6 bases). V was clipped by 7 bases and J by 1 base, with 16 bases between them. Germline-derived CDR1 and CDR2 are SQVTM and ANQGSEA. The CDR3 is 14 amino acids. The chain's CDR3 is CSGETGISQETQYF. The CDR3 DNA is TGCAGCGGGGAGACAGGAATTTCCCAAGAGACCCAGTACTTC.

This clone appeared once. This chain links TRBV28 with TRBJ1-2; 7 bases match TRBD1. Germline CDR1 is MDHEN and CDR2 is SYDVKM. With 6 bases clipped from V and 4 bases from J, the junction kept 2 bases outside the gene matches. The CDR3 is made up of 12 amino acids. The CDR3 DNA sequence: TGTGCCAGCAGGGGGGACAGCTATGGCTACACCTTC. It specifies CASRGDSYGYTF.

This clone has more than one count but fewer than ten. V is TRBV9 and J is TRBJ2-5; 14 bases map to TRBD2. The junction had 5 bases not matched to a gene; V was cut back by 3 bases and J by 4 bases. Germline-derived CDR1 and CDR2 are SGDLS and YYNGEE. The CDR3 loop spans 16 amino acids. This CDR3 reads CASSDRLAGGPETQYF. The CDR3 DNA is TGTGCCAGCAGCGACCGACTAGCGGGGGGGCCAGAGACCCAGTACTTC.

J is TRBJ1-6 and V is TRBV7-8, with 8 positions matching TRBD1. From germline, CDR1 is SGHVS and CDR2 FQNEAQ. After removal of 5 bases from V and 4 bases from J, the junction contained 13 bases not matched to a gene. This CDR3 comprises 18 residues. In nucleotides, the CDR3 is TGTGCCAGCAGCCAAAATCGGGACAGGAGAGAATATAATTCACCCCTCCACTTT. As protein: CASSQNRDRREYNSPLHF.

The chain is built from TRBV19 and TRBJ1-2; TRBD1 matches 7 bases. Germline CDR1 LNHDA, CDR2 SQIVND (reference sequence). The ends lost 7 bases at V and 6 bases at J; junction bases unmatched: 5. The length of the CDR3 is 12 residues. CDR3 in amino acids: CASTRTGDGYTF. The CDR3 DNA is TGTGCCAGTACCAGGACAGGCGATGGCTACACCTTC.

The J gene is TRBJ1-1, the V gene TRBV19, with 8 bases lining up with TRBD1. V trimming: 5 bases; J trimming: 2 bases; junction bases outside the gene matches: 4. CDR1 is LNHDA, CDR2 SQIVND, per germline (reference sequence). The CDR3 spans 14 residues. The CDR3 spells CASSYDRGNTEAFF. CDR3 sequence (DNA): TGTGCCAGTAGTTACGACAGGGGCAACACTGAAGCTTTCTTT.

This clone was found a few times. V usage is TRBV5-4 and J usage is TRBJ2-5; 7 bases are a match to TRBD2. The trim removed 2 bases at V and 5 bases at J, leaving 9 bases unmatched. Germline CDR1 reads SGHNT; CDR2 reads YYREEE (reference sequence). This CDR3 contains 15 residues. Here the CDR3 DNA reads TGTGCCAGCAGCTTACCCCAGCGGGGAGACGAGACCCAGTACTTC. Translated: CASSLPQRGDETQYF.

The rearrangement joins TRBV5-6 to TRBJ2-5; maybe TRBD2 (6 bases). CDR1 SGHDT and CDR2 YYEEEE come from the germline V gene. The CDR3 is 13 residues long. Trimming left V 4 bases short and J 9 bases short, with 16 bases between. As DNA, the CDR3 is TGTGCCAGCAGCGGGGCCTCCTCGGGGGCCCAGTACTTC. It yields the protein CASSGASSGAQYF.

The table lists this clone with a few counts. The CDR3 DNA follows: TGTGCCAGCAGTGGACCCGAACCCCCTAGTTCGCAGTTCTTC. It encodes CASSGPEPPSSQFF. V gene TRBV6-1 combines with J gene TRBJ2-1; D is ambiguous. This CDR3 is built from 14 residues. Per the germline V gene, CDR1 is MNHNS and CDR2 is SASEGT. V gave up 4 bases and J gave up 12 bases, with 19 bases separating them.

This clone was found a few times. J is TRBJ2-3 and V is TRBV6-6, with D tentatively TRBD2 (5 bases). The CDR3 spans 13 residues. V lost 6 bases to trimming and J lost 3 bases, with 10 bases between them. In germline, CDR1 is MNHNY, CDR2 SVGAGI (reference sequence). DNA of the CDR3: TGTGCCAGCAGCCCACTAGGTACAGATACGCAGTATTTT. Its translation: CASSPLGTDTQYF.